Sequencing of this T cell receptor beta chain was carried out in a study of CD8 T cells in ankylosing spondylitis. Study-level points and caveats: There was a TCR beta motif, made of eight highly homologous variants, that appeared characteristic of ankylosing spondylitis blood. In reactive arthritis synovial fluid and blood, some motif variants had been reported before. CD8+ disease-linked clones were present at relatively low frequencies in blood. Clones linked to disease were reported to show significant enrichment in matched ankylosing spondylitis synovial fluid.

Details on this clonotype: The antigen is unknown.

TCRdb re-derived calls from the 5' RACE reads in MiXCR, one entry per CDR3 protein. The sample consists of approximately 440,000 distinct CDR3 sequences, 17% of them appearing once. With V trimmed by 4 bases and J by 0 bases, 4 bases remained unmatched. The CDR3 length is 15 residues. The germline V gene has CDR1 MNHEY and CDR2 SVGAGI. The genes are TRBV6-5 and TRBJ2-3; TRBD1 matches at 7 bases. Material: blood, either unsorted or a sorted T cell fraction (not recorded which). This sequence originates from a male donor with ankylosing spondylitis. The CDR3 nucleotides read TGTGCCAGCAGTTCGCGACAGGGTAGCACAGATACGCAGTATTTT. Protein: CASSSRQGSTDTQYF.